The clone carrying this T cell receptor beta chain was observed a single time. This specimen belongs to a study of shared clonotypes between healthy human individuals. Assay used: immunoSEQ multiplex PCR; TCRdb lists only in-frame clones, some missing. This table has more than 2,000,000 clones, approximately 95% appearing once. CDR1 MDHEN and CDR2 SYDVKM come from the germline V gene. The CDR3 has 16 amino acids. Trimming pared 5 bases from V and 0 bases from J, leaving 17 bases between. This clonotype was obtained from a man younger than 35 in good health. Some clones in this sample may be carry-over from other donors' samples. Input material: naive CD4+ T cells from PBMCs. The subset denotes: CD45RA+ positively selected. This chain uses TRBV28 with TRBJ2-7, with D perhaps matching TRBD1 (6 bases). CDR3 coding DNA: TGTGCCAGCAGTAGTCCTGGGGGCGAGATCTCCTACGAGCAGTACTTC. It encodes CASSSPGGEISYEQYF. The full variable domain, with the rest looked up from reference TRBV28 and TRBJ2-7, is DVKVTQSSRYLVKRTGEKVFLECVQDMDHENMFWYRQDPGLGLRLIYFSYDVKMKEKGDIPEGYSVSREKKERFSLILESASTNQTSMYLCASSSPGGEISYEQYFGPGTRLTVT.